This T cell receptor beta chain was recovered during a study of prognosis after radiotherapy for stage I lung cancer. Study-level background: A handful of patients receiving radiotherapy then developed distant metastases (median about seven months), with roughly 16 showing no significant progression.

About this clonotype: Its antigen is not known.

Study-wide results and limits: The authors reported that TRBV and TRBJ gene usage differed between patients with and without metastases. Stereotactic body radiation therapy was followed by a fall in unique TCR clone counts, with a median of about 9,700 versus 6,500.

Two-round multiplex PCR on genomic DNA was the method by which TCR beta CDR3 was amplified. Primers specific to each TRBV and TRBJ gene drove first-round PCR. TCRdb used MiXCR to reprocess the multiplex PCR reads, holding one entry per CDR3 protein. The sample lists around 16,000 distinct CDR3 sequences, over 40% seen once, with under 50% in the top ten. From germline, CDR1 is MNHEY and CDR2 SVGEGT. The V segment lost 0 bases and the J segment 9 bases; nucleotides outside the gene matches: 10. This CDR3 comprises 17 residues. This clonotype originated in a donor aged 50 or older with non-small cell lung cancer. The rearrangement joins TRBV6-2 or TRBV6-3 to TRBJ2-3; 12 bases map to TRBD2. The sample consisted of PBMCs, taken before or after stereotactic body radiation therapy (not recorded which). The CDR3 spells CASSYSGLAGQTGTQYF. In DNA, the CDR3 is TGTGCCAGCAGTTACTCCGGACTAGCGGGGCAAACGGGGACGCAGTATTTT.